This T cell receptor (beta chain) was recovered during a study of tumor T cells in aggressive B-cell lymphoma. The data were produced by immunoSEQ multiplex PCR, yet TCRdb's version contains in-frame clones alone and is incomplete. The sample carries roughly 2,700 clones, 75% to 90% recorded once. The CDR3 spans 15 residues. V was pared by 5 bases and J by 7 bases, with 15 bases between. Germline CDR1 is SGHTA and CDR2 is FQGTGA. Material: tumor tissue. The TCR sequence derives from an adult with diffuse large B cell lymphoma. This chain connects TRBV7-3 to TRBJ1-6; a possible D gene is TRBD1 (5 bases). CDR3 amino acids: CASSPSGAINSPLHF. The CDR3 region has the DNA TGTGCCAGCAGCCCTAGCGGGGCAATCAATTCACCCCTCCACTTT.